This TCR beta chain was recovered during a study of blood T cell repertoires in COVID-19. Germline V gives CDR1 SQVTM, CDR2 ANQGSEA. The CDR3 has 18 residues. Deletions cut 6 bases from V and 6 bases from J, with 30 bases between. Per the study methods: Amplification of reference gene primers was used by the study to estimate nucleated cell counts. Profiling relied on immunoSEQ multiplex PCR, and the TCRdb table lists in-frame clones only, not all of them. V and J calls and clone size are those listed in that table; D and trimming were worked out from the DNA. The table lists some 220,000 clones, roughly 81% of them singletons.

The chain has TRBV29-1 and TRBJ2-1; tentative D call: TRBD1 (7 bases). The sample was peripheral blood. The clonotype originates from a man aged 50 or older with acute or convalescent COVID-19. CDR3: CSVPGGTPKVWHPNEQFF. CDR3 DNA: TGCAGCGTACCAGGGGGGACACCAAAAGTCTGGCACCCCAATGAGCAGTTCTTC.